These T cell receptor beta chains were read from a single sample in a study of CD8 T cells in Susac syndrome. TCRdb re-analysed the immunoSEQ multiplex PCR reads in MiXCR, keeping a single row per CDR3 protein. The repertoire consists of around 130,000 distinct CDR3 sequences, with roughly 94% occurring once and the leading ten covering more than 0.09%. The sample taken for sequencing was CD4+ T cells from PBMCs. These receptors all stem from a human donor in good health. Each CDR3 is given without its conserved first and last residue.

V	J	CDR3
TRBV20-1	TRBJ2-7	SARVWTSGRRPSEQY
TRBV7-6	TRBJ2-5	ASSLGSGQETQY
TRBV29-1	TRBJ2-7	SVEPEQGYEQY
TRBV5-1	TRBJ2-3	ASSLLAGGPNTQY
TRBV3-1	TRBJ2-3	ASSQGTDTQY
TRBV11-3	TRBJ2-1	ASSLSQSYNEQF
TRBV4-2	TRBJ1-5	ASSLEWEQPQH
TRBV2	TRBJ1-1	ASSETGFMNTEAF
TRBV24-1	TRBJ2-1	ATSDLTRGPYNEQF
TRBV4-1	TRBJ2-1	ASSGGSRFYNEQF
TRBV28	TRBJ2-2	ASSYDLANTGELF
TRBV23-1	TRBJ2-5	ASSQYGGGQETQY
TRBV5-1	TRBJ2-5	ASSWLDREETQY
TRBV6-2/TRBV6-3	TRBJ2-5	ASTLTSGPLGETQY
TRBV25-1	TRBJ2-1	ASSQMGGTVSSYNEQF
TRBV7-6	TRBJ2-3	ASSLRRQGADTQY
TRBV3-1	TRBJ1-1	ASSQGTAFEAF
TRBV20-1	TRBJ1-3	SARGGVGGNTIY
TRBV2	TRBJ2-1	ASSEGQGSLGAQF
TRBV5-1	TRBJ2-1	ASSLSGANEQF
TRBV7-2	TRBJ1-2	ASSLGGYYGYT
TRBV9	TRBJ1-1	ASSVVEDTEAF
TRBV7-2	TRBJ2-2	ASSLGDPGELF
TRBV6-2/TRBV6-3	TRBJ2-5	ASSPAWDREAQETQY
TRBV12-3/TRBV12-4	TRBJ2-7	ASSFWREGVYEQY
TRBV2	TRBJ1-5	ASGNTGGNQPQH
TRBV29-1	TRBJ1-1	SVATGGGREAF
TRBV4-3	TRBJ2-1	ASSQDQASVQF
TRBV7-3	TRBJ2-1	ASRYHAGPSVAGVMNEQF
TRBV5-4	TRBJ2-5	ASSLASDQETQY
TRBV27	TRBJ2-7	ASSFSGARKEQY
TRBV20-1	TRBJ1-1	SASLPMTGNTEAF
TRBV27	TRBJ1-4	ASSLETTGRLF
TRBV7-9	TRBJ2-3	ASSPPLARTDTQY
TRBV12-3/TRBV12-4	TRBJ2-3	ASSRDRDPFSTDTQY
TRBV12-3/TRBV12-4	TRBJ2-1	ASSLLERPYYNEQF
TRBV7-2	TRBJ1-1	ASSSGSGNTEAF
TRBV6-5	TRBJ2-7	ASSGAAYEQY
TRBV7-2	TRBJ1-2	ASSLEGTGGAYT
TRBV19	TRBJ1-5	ASSTQGGSGQPQH
TRBV5-1	TRBJ2-6	ASSLVSGFGANVLT
TRBV19	TRBJ2-1	ASTQGAGSGTNEQF
TRBV24-1	TRBJ2-2	ATSDLTRGELF
TRBV29-1	TRBJ2-1	SVVTGWLAGGDSNEQF
TRBV29-1	TRBJ1-2	SVEGAQPDGGYT
TRBV20-1	TRBJ1-1	SANSGALNTEAF
TRBV28	TRBJ1-6	ASSLLGYNSPLH
TRBV6-7	TRBJ2-4	ASSRQTSLAKNIQY
TRBV29-1	TRBJ2-5	SVGGLQETQY
TRBV13	TRBJ2-5	ASSFFGSGIEETQY
TRBV7-2	TRBJ2-2	ASSSVGGYTGELF
TRBV10-3	TRBJ2-7	ATGGGTGVYEQY
TRBV5-1	TRBJ2-3	ASSLQGLAGGTDTQY
TRBV18	TRBJ2-7	ASSRGQDHEQY